A single sample is the source of the 12 T cell receptor beta chains below, sequenced in a study of blood T cell repertoires in COVID-19 (dated by TCRdb to 2018 to 2021). The method behind the library was the immunoSEQ multiplex PCR assay. TCRdb provides this immuneACCESS table in a form limited to in-frame rearrangements. Some clones are lacking; in checked studies, under half of them reflect an unresolved V gene, and why the rest are absent is not known. The sample table contains 250,000 to 350,000 clones; only one count was recorded for about 87% of them. The top ten constitute roughly 6.3% of the sample. The sequenced sample consisted of peripheral blood. The receptors were sampled from a woman in her forties or fifties with COVID-19, enrolled during active disease.

The sample holds one count of this clone. The V call is TRBV3-1 (or the pseudogene TRBV3-2), the J call TRBJ2-5; TRBD2 might be the D (6 bases). V lost 4 bases and J lost 2, with 17 bases in between. CDR1 is LGHDT, CDR2 YNNKEL, per germline (reference sequence). There are 16 residues in the CDR3. In DNA, the CDR3 is TGTGCCAGCAGCCCCCGAATCTTCGGGGGACAAGAGACCCAGTACTTC. Translation gives CASSPRIFGGQETQYF.

This chain uses TRBV18 with TRBJ2-7; 9 nucleotides align to TRBD1. Germline loops: CDR1 KGHSH, CDR2 LQKENI. With V trimmed by 0 bases and J by 2 bases, 2 bases remained unmatched. CDR3 length equals 15 residues. CDR3 sequence reads: CASSPPRDRAYEQYF. DNA of the CDR3: TGTGCCAGCTCACCACCTCGGGACAGGGCCTACGAGCAGTACTTC.

This clone was seen just once. CDR3 DNA: TGTGCCAGCAGTTTATCGTGGACAGGGATCTACGAGCAGTACTTC. Translated: CASSLSWTGIYEQYF. This chain joins TRBV27 and TRBJ2-7; 8 nucleotides agree with TRBD1. V shed 0 bases and J 3 bases; nucleotides not matched to a gene: 4. The CDR3 length is 15 residues. The germline CDR1 and CDR2 sequences are MNHEY and SMNVEV (reference sequence).

The J gene is TRBJ2-7, the V gene TRBV7-9; 7 bases align to TRBD1. The CDR3 loop spans 16 amino acids. Trimming took 5 bases from V and 6 from J; bases not matched to a gene: 16. Per the germline V gene, CDR1 is SEHNR and CDR2 is FQNEAQ (reference sequence). This chain's CDR3 is CASSRPPNRGWGEQYF. CDR3 DNA sequence: TGTGCCAGCAGCCGACCTCCAAACAGGGGATGGGGCGAGCAGTACTTC.

The chain employs TRBV24-1 and TRBJ2-1; 9 positions agree with TRBD2. Trimming cost V 3 bases and J 7 bases; bases outside gene matches: 9. The CDR3 loop spans 16 amino acids. CDR1 KGHDR and CDR2 SFDVKD come from the germline V gene. The CDR3 here is CATSDASGTLLNEQFF. The CDR3 DNA sequence: TGTGCCACCAGTGATGCTAGCGGGACTCTACTAAATGAGCAGTTCTTC.

This chain uses TRBV6-5 with TRBJ2-1; possibly TRBD2 for D (6 bases). The V gene lost 6 bases and the J gene lost 0 bases, with 12 bases spanning the gap. Germline V gene sequence: CDR1 MNHEY, CDR2 SVGAGI. CDR3 length: 15 residues. The CDR3 sequence is CASRLGGFSYNEQFF. Here the CDR3 DNA reads TGTGCCAGCAGACTCGGGGGATTCTCCTACAATGAGCAGTTCTTC.

This chain links TRBV5-6 with TRBJ2-7; unclear D gene. The CDR3 consists of 14 residues. CDR1 is SGHDT, CDR2 YYEEEE, per germline. Trimming pared 0 bases from V and 0 bases from J, leaving 7 bases between. The CDR3 DNA reads TGTGCCAGCAGCTTGGCTTTTTTCTCCTACGAGCAGTACTTC. Protein product: CASSLAFFSYEQYF.

The chain carries TRBV18 and TRBJ2-7; 9 bases agree with TRBD2. V dropped 3 bases and J dropped 4; count of bases not matched to a gene: 13. The CDR3 totals 17 residues. CDR1 and CDR2 (germline): KGHSH, LQKENI. This CDR3 reads CASSPQEIAGERYEQYF. The CDR3 DNA reads TGTGCCAGCTCACCCCAGGAAATAGCGGGAGAAAGGTACGAGCAGTACTTC. The entire variable domain, with the rest obtained from reference TRBV18 and TRBJ2-7, is as follows: NAGVMQNPRHLVRRRGQEARLRCSPMKGHSHVYWYRQLPEEGLKFMVYLQKENIIDESGMPKERFSAEFPKEGPSILRIQQVVRGDSAAYFCASSPQEIAGERYEQYFGPGTRLTVT.

The V gene is TRBV12-3 or TRBV12-4, the J gene TRBJ2-4; D remains unclear. The V and J ends lost 2 bases and 6 bases respectively, with 8 bases between them. This CDR3 comprises 13 residues. CDR3 sequence (DNA): TGTGCCAGCAGTTTATCCAGACTAAACATTCAGTACTTC. It codes for CASSLSRLNIQYF.

The gene calls are TRBV4-1 and TRBJ1-2; 11 bases are a match to TRBD1. The CDR3 is made up of 20 amino acids. J gave up 0 bases and V 2 bases, and 14 bases lay outside the gene matches. Germline CDR1 MGHRA, CDR2 YSYEKL. The CDR3 spells CASSQSTRRTGGRANYGYTF. CDR3 bases: TGCGCCAGCAGCCAAAGCACCAGGAGGACAGGGGGCCGAGCTAACTATGGCTACACCTTC.

The chain recombines TRBV27 with TRBJ2-7; 7 nucleotides align to TRBD2. J was trimmed by 0 bases and V by 4 bases; bases with no gene match: 6. Germline V gene sequence: CDR1 MNHEY, CDR2 SMNVEV (reference sequence). This CDR3 has 15 amino acids. The CDR3 is CASSSYTSASYEQYF. The CDR3 DNA follows: TGTGCCAGCAGTTCATATACTAGCGCCTCCTACGAGCAGTACTTC.

The chain combines TRBV24-1 with TRBJ2-1, with TRBD2 identical over 7 bases. The CDR3 covers 11 residues. V dropped 10 bases and J dropped 12; count of bases not matched to a gene: 8. Germline values: CDR1 KGHDR, CDR2 SFDVKD. In nucleotides, the CDR3 is TGTGCCACTTCAAGCGGGATAGGGCAGTTCTTC. The encoded protein is CATSSGIGQFF.